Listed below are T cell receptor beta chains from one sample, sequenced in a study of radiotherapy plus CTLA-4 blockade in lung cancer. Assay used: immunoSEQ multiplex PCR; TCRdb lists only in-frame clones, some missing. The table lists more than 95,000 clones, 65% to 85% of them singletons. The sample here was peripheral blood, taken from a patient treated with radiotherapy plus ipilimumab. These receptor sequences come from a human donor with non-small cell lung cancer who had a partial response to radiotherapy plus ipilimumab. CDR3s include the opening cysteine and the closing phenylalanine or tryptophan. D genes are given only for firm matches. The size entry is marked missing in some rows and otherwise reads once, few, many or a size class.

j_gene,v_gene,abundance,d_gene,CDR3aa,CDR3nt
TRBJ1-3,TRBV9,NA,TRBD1,CASSVWDSPSSGNTIYF,TGTGCCAGCAGCGTCTGGGACAGCCCTTCCTCTGGAAACACCATATATTTT
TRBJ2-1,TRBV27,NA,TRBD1,CASMETGAHNEQFF,TGTGCCAGCATGGAGACAGGGGCCCACAATGAGCAGTTCTTC
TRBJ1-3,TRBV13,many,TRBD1,CASSTRTGPLSGNTIYF,TGTGCCAGCAGCACCCGGACAGGTCCCCTCTCTGGAAACACCATATATTTT
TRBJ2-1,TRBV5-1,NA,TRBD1,CASSGWTGHEQFF,TGCGCCAGCAGCGGGTGGACAGGGCATGAGCAGTTCTTC
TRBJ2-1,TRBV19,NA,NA,CASMEGSRLVSGAEQFF,TGTGCCAGTATGGAAGGGAGCAGACTAGTTTCGGGTGCCGAGCAGTTCTTC
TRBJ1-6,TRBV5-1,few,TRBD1,CASSAGQGSSPLHF,TGCGCCAGCAGCGCGGGACAGGGTAGCTCACCCCTCCACTTT
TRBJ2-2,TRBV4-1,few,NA,CASSQVSTGELFF,TGCGCCAGCAGCCAAGTCTCCACCGGGGAGCTGTTTTTT
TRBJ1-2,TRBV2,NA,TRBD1,CASSAASDRGSGGYTF,TGTGCCAGCAGTGCGGCTTCGGACAGGGGAAGTGGAGGCTACACCTTC
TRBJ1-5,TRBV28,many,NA,CASSLLLGGNQPQHF,TGTGCCAGCAGTTTATTACTCGGGGGGAATCAGCCCCAGCATTTT
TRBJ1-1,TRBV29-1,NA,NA,CSGTDTPNTEAFF,TGCAGCGGGACAGATACTCCGAACACTGAAGCTTTCTTT
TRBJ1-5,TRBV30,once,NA,CAWSRDNNQPQHF,TGTGCCTGGAGCCGGGACAACAATCAGCCCCAGCATTTT
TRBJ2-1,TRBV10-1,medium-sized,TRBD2,CASSENLAGGSYNEQFF,TGCGCCAGCAGTGAGAACCTAGCGGGAGGGTCCTACAATGAGCAGTTCTTC
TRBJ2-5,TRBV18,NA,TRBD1,CASSPTGEETQYF,TGTGCCAGCTCACCGACAGGGGAAGAGACCCAGTACTTC
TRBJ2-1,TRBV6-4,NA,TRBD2,CASSDLTSGRGNEQFF,TGTGCCAGCAGTGATCTGACTAGCGGGAGGGGCAATGAGCAGTTCTTC
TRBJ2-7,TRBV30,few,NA,CAWSREGAYEQYF,TGTGCCTGGAGCAGGGAGGGGGCCTACGAGCAGTACTTC